This is a list of T cell receptor beta chains from one sample in a study of T cells expressing NK-cell markers. With the 5' RACE reads reprocessed, TCRdb shows one record per CDR3 protein and no DNA. This sample's clone table lists 130,000 to 150,000 distinct CDR3 sequences. The sample comprised blood T cells: a sorted CD56 or NKG2C T cell subset, CD4+ or CD8+ T cells, or bulk PBMC T cells (not recorded which). The receptors originated from a man between 18 and 29 years old in good health. The CDR3 runs from the conserved cysteine through the conserved F or W. The order of the fields is J gene, V gene, CDR3 protein.

>TRBJ2-1|TRBV27
CASSYGLGYNEQFF
>TRBJ2-5|TRBV27
CATQTGVQETQYF
>TRBJ2-1|TRBV29-1
CSVVGYILKDEQFF
>TRBJ2-5|TRBV3-1
CASSQGGGGKSAKETQYF
>TRBJ1-1|TRBV7-2
CASSPWLGMNTEAFF
>TRBJ2-1|TRBV29-1
CSVETGQGIPNEQFF
>TRBJ2-1|TRBV20-1
CSARDVSGHNEQFF
>TRBJ1-2|TRBV12-3/TRBV12-4
CASSLPWDTGYTF
>TRBJ2-3|TRBV10-3
CAISEEEEDTQYF
>TRBJ2-1|TRBV4-3
CASSQGFSTDNEQFF
>TRBJ1-2|TRBV23-1
CASSPGGPYGYTF
>TRBJ2-1|TRBV12-1
CASSSSKEGLAGGRTYNEQFF
>TRBJ2-5|TRBV12-3/TRBV12-4
CASRQGNEETQYF
>TRBJ1-1|TRBV13
CASTPAGQLVAEAFF
>TRBJ1-1|TRBV12-3/TRBV12-4
CASSPGQTFLEAFF
>TRBJ2-7|TRBV7-9
CASSSPGLAGAYEQYF
>TRBJ2-1|TRBV6-5
CASSYSSAGPYNEQFF
>TRBJ1-2|TRBV27
CASSRRTGSNYGYTF
>TRBJ2-1|TRBV6-2/TRBV6-3
CASSSFLLKEQFF
>TRBJ2-1|TRBV27
CASSPPVGEQFF
>TRBJ2-1|TRBV10-1
CASSEGLAVPYNEQFF
>TRBJ2-1|TRBV5-4
CASSLLGWLAGNEQFF
>TRBJ1-2|TRBV7-9
CASRIQGDYGYTF
>TRBJ1-1|TRBV7-9
CASSLSEVLTEAFF
>TRBJ2-1|TRBV29-1
CSVIGTSGSNDEQFF
>TRBJ2-2|TRBV14
CASSQDIGGGPSAGELFF
>TRBJ2-3|TRBV25-1
CASSQVSGRPTDTQYF
>TRBJ2-1|TRBV12-3/TRBV12-4
CASRPWDRNEQFF
>TRBJ2-1|TRBV19
CASSLGGWGNEQFF
>TRBJ2-1|TRBV11-2
CASSSRASWFF
>TRBJ2-1|TRBV20-1
CSARGGHRGGDYNEQFF
>TRBJ2-1|TRBV11-2
CASSLDLRREGLGNEQFF
>TRBJ2-1|TRBV11-3
CASSLGRASGLAGGSSYNEQFF
>TRBJ2-1|TRBV5-1
CASSLYLGQGLVNEQFF
>TRBJ2-3|TRBV11-2
CASSSSGLRADTQYF
>TRBJ2-5|TRBV12-3/TRBV12-4
CASSPTGLQETQYF
>TRBJ2-1|TRBV4-3
CASSQIAGGLNEQFF
>TRBJ2-1|TRBV5-6
CASSLASYRDADNEQFF
>TRBJ2-2|TRBV28
CASKGSRNTGELFF
>TRBJ1-1|TRBV5-1
CASSPRQGSTEAFF
>TRBJ2-1|TRBV11-2
CASRGLAGDPRNEQFF
>TRBJ1-6|TRBV12-3/TRBV12-4
CASSEGTGVNNSPLHF
>TRBJ2-2|TRBV10-3
CAISESWTVNTGELFF
>TRBJ2-7|TRBV6-2/TRBV6-3
CASSYDTTGTSGYEQYF
>TRBJ2-1|TRBV7-9
CASSLSSGRWWEQFF
>TRBJ2-1|TRBV7-2
CASSFLAGGLDEQFF
>TRBJ2-5|TRBV9
CASSVRGDIRETQYF
>TRBJ2-1|TRBV20-1
CSAEPGLAGNEQFF
>TRBJ2-7|TRBV20-1
CSARDLRRSGDDLSYEQYF
>TRBJ1-3|TRBV6-1
CASSDPSPDRAGNTIYF
>TRBJ2-1|TRBV6-5
CASSYGSPTSGSFNEQFF
>TRBJ2-2|TRBV5-6
CASSPTSVDTGELFF
>TRBJ2-3|TRBV5-4
CASSLDQSTTDTQYF
>TRBJ1-2|TRBV4-3
CASSQGAGDGYTF
>TRBJ1-1|TRBV6-5
CASSYDRVTEAFF
>TRBJ2-3|TRBV11-2
CASSATGVDTQYF
>TRBJ2-4|TRBV4-1
CASSQWLEGAGNIQYF